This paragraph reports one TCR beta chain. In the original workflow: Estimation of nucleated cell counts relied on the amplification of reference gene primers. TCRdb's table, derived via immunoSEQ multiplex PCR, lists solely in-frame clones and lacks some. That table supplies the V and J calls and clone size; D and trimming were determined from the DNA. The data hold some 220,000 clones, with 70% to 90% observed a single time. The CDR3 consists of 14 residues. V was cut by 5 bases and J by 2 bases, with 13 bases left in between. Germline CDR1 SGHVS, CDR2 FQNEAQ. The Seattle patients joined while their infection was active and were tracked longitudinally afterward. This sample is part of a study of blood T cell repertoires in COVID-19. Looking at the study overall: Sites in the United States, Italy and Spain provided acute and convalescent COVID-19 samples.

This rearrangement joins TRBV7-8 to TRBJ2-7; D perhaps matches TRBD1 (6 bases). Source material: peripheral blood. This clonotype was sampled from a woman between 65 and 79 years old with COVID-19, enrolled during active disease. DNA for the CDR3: TGTGCCAGCAGCCCCCGGGACACGGCCTACGAGCAGTACTTC. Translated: CASSPRDTAYEQYF.